This T cell receptor (beta chain) appears in the sequencing data of a study of cytomegalovirus exposure and HLA in healthy donors (dated by TCRdb to 2017 to 2019). Study-level background: In an earlier analysis of roughly 500 of the donors, 276 Gb of sequence data and 100 million or so unique TCR beta sequences from 180 million or so T cells were reported. Around 320 gigabases of sequencing data and approximately 85 million unique TCR sequences were included in an early release covering under 650 HLA-typed donors. Of the 398 genotyped donors, roughly 76% were placed in the genetic ancestry cluster associated with self-reported Caucasian donors. The aim of the study was to test whether cataloging public T cell receptors could identify signatures of past pathogen exposure. The study used immunosequencing to profile the T cell repertoires of 666 subjects and linked those repertoires to cytomegalovirus serostatus. In addition to the first cohort of roughly 670 subjects, a separate validation cohort of approximately 130 different subjects was used. To predict cytomegalovirus infection status, the study brought together high-throughput TCR immunosequencing, statistical association of individual TCRs with disease status, and machine learning. In a later analysis, previously published TCR beta repertoires from 670 or so donors were re-analyzed and high-resolution HLA genotyping was added so that TCR occurrence patterns could be studied. Rather than using new phenotypic data, the later analysis identified candidate immune exposures from TCR beta sequences and from how often those sequences occurred across donors. An earlier analysis of several hundred of the donors applied high-throughput TCR beta sequencing to assess whether each TCR beta V gene segment acted as functional or pseudogenic. Donor age, sex, ethnicity and CMV serostatus were collected together with the repertoire data. A later genetic analysis took genome-wide SNP genotypes for 398 of the 666 donors and used that subset as a discovery cohort. All discovery cohort repertoires had been generated on a single sequencing platform. Both class I and class II loci were covered by HLA typing, at four-digit resolution. Typing coverage varied by locus: roughly 629-630 donors for A, B, C, DRB1 and DQB1; more than 500 for DQA1; around 610 for DPA1; some 470 for DPB1. Five DR-DQ haplotypes were handled as single units for association and clustering, since linkage in the cohort was strong. Across about 380 genotyped donors of the cohort, an average of roughly 230,000 unique TCR beta nucleotide sequences per donor were sequenced, and 15% to 20% of those sequences were non-productive.

Findings and caveats that apply to the study as a whole: In a later analysis, most CMV-associated TCR beta chains were found to appear HLA-restricted, with HLA associations seemingly driven largely by CMV exposure. It was suggested by the authors that the approach could potentially be generalized to other disease states and immunological phenotypes. Correlated functional status among segregating V segments might be attributable to linkage disequilibrium, but an unknown experimental factor could not be ruled out. A later genetic analysis reported fewer N-insertions in productive TCRs among donors in an Asian-associated ancestry cluster than the approximately 700-donor mean. Across donors, most TCR sequences were observed very rarely, whereas some public TCRs were present in many individuals. A later genetic analysis associated a missense DCLRE1C variant with V-gene and J-gene trimming of TCR beta chains, and an independent cohort replicated the association. Compared with equally common non-associated chains, HLA-associated TCR beta chains in a later analysis were more clonally expanded and had lower generation probabilities. The sequencing pipeline was judged likely to have produced a cluster of highly shared sequence variants as a technical artifact. A further reported finding was that TCR beta sequences accurately predicted the HLA-A and HLA-B alleles for most subjects in the first cohort. Cytomegalovirus status was reported to be diagnosed by the classifier with high specificity and sensitivity in both the original and validation cohorts. According to a later analysis, TCR association rates differed among HLA loci, with DRB1 alleles showing the most associated TCRs and HLA-C alleles showing the fewest. The cohort was sequenced for TCR beta chains only, and without alpha or paired-chain data the features that could be detected were limited. The study listed 170 or so TCR beta chains as associated with cytomegalovirus. For the cohort, immune exposure information was limited to CMV serostatus. In a later analysis, more than 15,000 TCR beta sequences were associated with specific HLA alleles at a false discovery rate of 0.05. The earlier analysis of some 560 of the donors excluded roughly 17 rarely observed V segments, including chromosome 9 orphons, because counts were too low. Because some donors lacked HLA typing at each locus, the association tests relied only on the typed subset. Three of the identified cytomegalovirus-associated TCR beta chains were confirmed in vitro to be specific for cytomegalovirus antigens. In a later analysis, several top co-occurrence clusters were reported to appear linked to parvovirus B19, influenza, CMV and Epstein-Barr virus. An earlier analysis of approximately 590 of the donors showed that most TCR beta V segments appeared in productive rearrangements either about 87% or about 30% of the time, which broadly matched IMGT annotations. Sequencing depth was assumed to be roughly uniform across donors in the presence/absence analyses, though that assumption may not hold. Assigning TCR associations to individual alleles was difficult when HLA alleles, especially DR and DQ, strongly co-occurred. Some IMGT-functional V segments, including TRBV6-2 and TRBV6-3, could not be told apart with the 87-base-pair reads, so those segments were excluded.

Worth noting for this clone: Its cognate antigen has yet to be identified. Per-nucleotide qualities are absent, and no much larger clonotype sits a single base away.

The library relied on the immunoSEQ multiplex PCR assay. For the multiplex PCR, a mixture combining 60 forward primers for TCR Vbeta segments and 13 reverse primers for TCR Jbeta segments was used. The CDR3 region of rearranged TCR beta genes was amplified from genomic DNA with a multiplex PCR assay. The amplified TCR beta libraries were sequenced on the Illumina HiSeq System as 87-base-pair reads. In the original analysis: Across the 600 to 700 repertoires, a later analysis counted some 80 million unique TCR beta chains, 9.5 million to 13 million of which were shared by at least two donors. Raw reads were error-corrected and collapsed into unique sequences with a nearest-neighbor algorithm that merged closely related sequences to remove PCR and sequencing errors. V, D and J gene segments were assigned by aligning CDR3 sequences to IMGT reference sequences. For a sequence to be retained, a match of at least six nucleotides was required to both a V gene segment and a J gene segment. A rearrangement counted as productive if the CDR3 had no stop codons and remained in frame with V and J, and every other rearrangement counted as non-productive. Following IMGT convention, CDR3 was defined as the stretch from the second conserved V-encoded cysteine up to the conserved J-encoded phenylalanine. The earlier analysis of about 530 of the donors excluded any sequence lacking an unambiguous match to a single V gene segment. An earlier analysis of a few hundred of the donors called V segments functional above 56.7% productive rearrangements and segregating when the between-donor standard deviation exceeded 5%. A statistical classification framework was developed to diagnose cytomegalovirus status using the catalog of TCR beta chain sequences. In a later analysis, TCR nucleotide sequences were compared against IMGT/GENE-DB human TR gene sequences so that V and J genes could be assigned. Using the TCRdist pipeline, a later analysis assigned CDR3 sequences along with most-parsimonious VDJ recombination scenarios. In a later analysis, each TCR beta chain was defined by its CDR3 amino acid sequence together with its V-gene family, and reads without a unique V-gene family were excluded. A later analysis removed several hundred highly shared, low-generation-probability nucleotide sequences to deal with suspected cross-contamination and a sequencing artifact. For each public chain, a later analysis derived a clonal expansion index from normalized ranks of inferred template counts within each repertoire. Generation probabilities in a later analysis came from a VDJ recombination model fitted to out-of-frame rearrangements, and those results were checked against IGoR. In a later analysis, TCR-TCR, TCR-HLA and TCR-CMV co-occurrence was scored with hypergeometric tests, and a repertoire-size bias correction was applied to TCR pairs. To estimate false discovery rates, a later analysis permuted the HLA or CMV assignments 20 times. A later analysis grouped co-occurring TCRs with DBSCAN, adding TCRdist sequence similarity when clustering within HLA-allele-positive subsets. Repertoires with fewer than 30,000 or more than 120,000 public chains were left out of co-occurrence clustering, as were a few repertoires with anomalous nucleotide sharing. What TCRdb holds here is the immuneACCESS table cut down to in-frame rearrangements. Part of the clones is not present; checked against another copy, under half of the missing clones reflect an unresolved V gene, and the others are unexplained. V and J calls and clone size follow that table, whereas D and trimming were derived from the DNA. Counted in this sample were some 85,000 clones; roughly 80% of them appeared once. The ten largest clones capture 2.4% of the sample.

V and J are truncated by 7 bases and 2 bases respectively, leaving an intervening sequence of 17 bases. The CDR3 has 15 amino acids, counting the end cysteine and phenylalanine. The retained sequence is limited to the CDR3, 45 bases, with the frame set at the first base. Taken from the germline V gene, the CDR1 and CDR2 loops are MNHNS and SASEGT. The cohort was made up of roughly 670 healthy bone marrow donors. Cohort members were all nominally healthy when sampled, although unrecorded immune exposures were likely present. The donor was CMV seronegative and was included in the group of 352 seronegative cohort members. A peripheral blood sample was collected from each donor, and TCR beta sequencing was performed on peripheral blood mononuclear cells. The Qiagen DNeasy Blood Extraction Kit was used to extract genomic DNA from the blood cell samples.

In this chain, TRBV6-1 is recombined with TRBJ2-5; the best D guess is TRBD2, with 6 bases matching. The TCR sequence derives from a woman aged 50 to 60 in good health and CMV-seronegative. Sequencing input: PBMCs. The CDR3 in this case is CASNLVGAGQETQYF. The DNA reads TGTGCCAGCAATTTGGTGGGCGCGGGGCAAGAGACCCAGTACTTC.